These T cell receptor beta chains were read from a single sample in a study of blood T cell repertoires in COVID-19. Profiled with immunoSEQ multiplex PCR; TCRdb holds only in-frame clones, not every one. The table includes about 110,000 clones, roughly 80% detected once. Sample: peripheral blood. These receptors were taken from a woman in her sixties or seventies with acute or convalescent COVID-19. Both conserved end residues are part of each CDR3. The order of the fields is J gene, clone size, D gene, V gene, CDR3 DNA, CDR3 protein. A D gene is named only where the DNA matches it firmly. Clone size appears in some rows only: once, few, many, or a class for an expanded clone.

>TRBJ1-2|-|-|TRBV12-3/TRBV12-4
TGTGCCAGCAGTTTTTCAGGGGAAGGCTACACCTTC
CASSFSGEGYTF
>TRBJ2-7|medium-sized|-|TRBV4-1
TGCGCCAGCAGCCTAAACGGCCTCGGGGGCTACGAGCAGTACTTC
CASSLNGLGGYEQYF
>TRBJ1-1|-|-|TRBV27
TGTGCCAGCAGGAAGCCGGGACATGGTGAAGCTTTCTTT
CASRKPGHGEAFF
>TRBJ2-7|-|-|TRBV5-6
TGTGCCAGCAGCTTGACTGGGCTACTCGAGCAGTACTTC
CASSLTGLLEQYF
>TRBJ2-3|-|TRBD2|TRBV3-1/TRBV3-2
TGTGCCAGCAGCCAAGATGGTGGGGGGGCAGATACGCAGTATTTT
CASSQDGGGADTQYF
>TRBJ1-2|-|-|TRBV14
TGTGCCAGCAGCGCCCGAGCGGGTTTTCACCAACTGACCTATGGCTACACCTTC
CASSARAGFHQLTYGYTF
>TRBJ1-2|-|-|TRBV28
TGTGCCACTATTAGCAGATTCGATGGCTACACCTTC
CATISRFDGYTF
>TRBJ1-5|-|-|TRBV7-2
TGTGCCAGCAGCCCCGACAGTCGTCCTCAGCCCCAGCATTTT
CASSPDSRPQPQHF
>TRBJ1-2|-|-|TRBV12-3/TRBV12-4
TGTGCCAGCAGTTTTAGCGGCAGGGGCTACACCTTC
CASSFSGRGYTF
>TRBJ2-3|-|-|TRBV24-1
TGTGCCACCAGTGATTTAGCGGACGATCCAGATACGCAGTATTTT
CATSDLADDPDTQYF
>TRBJ1-1|-|-|TRBV9
TGTGCCAGCAGCCTATCCACCCTGGACACTGAAGCTTTCTTT
CASSLSTLDTEAFF
>TRBJ2-1|-|-|TRBV10-3
TGTGCCATCAGTGAGCGTAGCGGTGACGAGCAGTTCTTC
CAISERSGDEQFF
>TRBJ2-7|-|-|TRBV14
TGTGCCAGCAGCCCATCACGGAGGGAACTGCGTGGGGCCTACGAGCAGTACTTC
CASSPSRRELRGAYEQYF
>TRBJ1-4|once|TRBD1|TRBV9
TGTGCCAGCAGCCTCGCGGCAGGGGGCTTTGAAAAACTGTTTTTT
CASSLAAGGFEKLFF
>TRBJ2-1|-|-|TRBV19
TGTGCCAGTACTCGGAGCGCCACCTACAATGAGCAGTTCTTC
CASTRSATYNEQFF
>TRBJ1-6|-|TRBD1|TRBV4-3
TGCGCCAGCAGCCAAGATAGTATCCGACAGGGTGTTAGTTCACCCCTCCACTTT
CASSQDSIRQGVSSPLHF
>TRBJ1-4|-|TRBD1|TRBV6-5
TGTGCCAGCTCACAGGGGGCGACTATTGAAAAACTGTTTTTT
CASSQGATIEKLFF
>TRBJ1-1|-|TRBD1|TRBV3-1/TRBV3-2
TGTGCCAGCAGCCGGGACAGGGCGTCGGACACTGAAGCTTTCTTT
CASSRDRASDTEAFF
>TRBJ1-2|-|TRBD1|TRBV5-1
TGCGCCAGCAGCTTACAGGGGACGGACTATGGCTACACCTTC
CASSLQGTDYGYTF
>TRBJ1-2|-|-|TRBV19
TGTGCCACTGCGGGGGCCCTCAACTATGGCTACACCTTC
CATAGALNYGYTF
>TRBJ2-5|-|TRBD2|TRBV3-1/TRBV3-2
TGTGCCAGCAGATCGGCGGGAGGGCCCGAGACCCAGTACTTC
CASRSAGGPETQYF
>TRBJ2-1|-|TRBD2|TRBV5-6
TGTGCCAGCAGCTTTTTTCCCCCGGGACTAGCGTTCAATGAGCAGTTCTTC
CASSFFPPGLAFNEQFF
>TRBJ1-2|-|-|TRBV2
TGTGCCAGCAGTTCCCCAGGGGGCTACACCTTC
CASSSPGGYTF
>TRBJ2-5|-|-|TRBV11-3
TGTGCCAGCAGCCAAGGGCGGGGCTCACAAGAGACCCAGTACTTC
CASSQGRGSQETQYF
>TRBJ2-1|-|TRBD2|TRBV7-3
TGTGCCAGCAGCTCCCAGCGGGGGTTCTACAATGAGCAGTTCTTC
CASSSQRGFYNEQFF
>TRBJ2-1|-|TRBD2|TRBV15
TGTGCCACCCACATAGCGGGGGGGCCTTTGCCTGAGCAGTTCTTC
CATHIAGGPLPEQFF
>TRBJ1-2|-|-|TRBV28
TGTGCCAGCAGTTTTAGGGAAGGGGCAGGGAGGCACTATGGCTACACCTTC
CASSFREGAGRHYGYTF
>TRBJ2-7|few|TRBD1|TRBV6-5
TGTGCCAGCGGGGCACCGGGACAGGGAACCTACGAGCAGTACTTC
CASGAPGQGTYEQYF
>TRBJ1-3|-|-|TRBV6-6
TGTGCCAGCAGTTACAGCGCGGCGGCTTCTGGAAACACCATATATTTT
CASSYSAAASGNTIYF
>TRBJ2-1|-|-|TRBV28
TGTGCCAGCAGTCCCTTTAACGAGGTCTACAATGAGCAGTTCTTC
CASSPFNEVYNEQFF
>TRBJ2-7|-|-|TRBV3-1/TRBV3-2
TGTGCCAGCAGCCCCTCCCCGGGTAGGGGGTACAACTACGAGCAGTACTTC
CASSPSPGRGYNYEQYF
>TRBJ1-1|-|-|TRBV9
TGTGCCAGCAGCGTAGAGGGGAGGGAAGCTTTCTTT
CASSVEGREAFF
>TRBJ1-1|-|-|TRBV10-1
TGCGCCAGCAGTGAGTCATCCAGGAATGAAGCTTTCTTT
CASSESSRNEAFF
>TRBJ1-1|-|-|TRBV11-2
TGTGCCAGCAGCCGCGTACCGGGACAAGGGGAAGCTTTCTTT
CASSRVPGQGEAFF
>TRBJ2-5|-|TRBD1|TRBV6-1
TGTGCCAGCAGTGACCTGACAGGGGCAGGGGAGACCCAGTACTTC
CASSDLTGAGETQYF
>TRBJ2-2|-|-|TRBV30
TGTGCCTGGGAGCATTTTAACACCGGGGAGCTGTTTTTT
CAWEHFNTGELFF
>TRBJ2-3|-|-|TRBV6-4
TGTGCCAGCAGTGACGGTTCAAGAGCAGATACGCAGTATTTT
CASSDGSRADTQYF
>TRBJ2-7|once|TRBD1|TRBV27
TGTGCCAGCAGTTCGTCCGGGACAGGGGACTACGAGCAGTACTTC
CASSSSGTGDYEQYF
>TRBJ1-3|-|-|TRBV6-6
TGTGCCAGCAGTTTTGCGATGTCTGGAAACACCATATATTTT
CASSFAMSGNTIYF
>TRBJ2-1|-|TRBD2|TRBV3-1/TRBV3-2
TGTGCCAGCAGCTTCGCCGTTAGCGGGGGGGGCGATGAGCAGTTCTTC
CASSFAVSGGGDEQFF
>TRBJ1-2|few|-|TRBV12-3/TRBV12-4
TGTGCCAGCGGTTCCGCTGGAGGCGGCTACACCTTC
CASGSAGGGYTF
>TRBJ2-3|-|TRBD1|TRBV6-5
TGTGCCAGCAGGGGCTGGGGACAGGGGGCAGATACGCAGTATTTT
CASRGWGQGADTQYF
>TRBJ2-5|-|TRBD1|TRBV6-6
TGTGCCAGCAGCAGACAGGGGCAAGAGACCCAGTACTTC
CASSRQGQETQYF
>TRBJ1-6|-|-|TRBV19
TGTGCCCCCCATCCCCGGGCAGGGTGTTTTGGTTCACCCCTCCACTTT
CAPHPRAGCFGSPLHF
>TRBJ2-7|-|TRBD1|TRBV20-1
TGCAGTGCTAGTGTGCAGGGGGATTTCCTCACCCCCTACGAGCAGTACTTC
CSASVQGDFLTPYEQYF
>TRBJ1-5|-|-|TRBV28
TGTGCCAGCAGGACAGGACAGTATAGCAATCAGCCCCAGCATTTT
CASRTGQYSNQPQHF
>TRBJ1-2|-|-|TRBV27
TGTGCCAGCAGCTACAGCTCTAACTATGGCTACACCTTC
CASSYSSNYGYTF
>TRBJ2-3|-|TRBD1|TRBV9
TGTGCCAGCAGCGCCCAGGGGGCAGATACGCAGTATTTT
CASSAQGADTQYF
>TRBJ1-5|many|-|TRBV6-2/TRBV6-3
TGTGCCAGCAGTTACGGGACACGCGGTGCCCCGCGGCATTTT
CASSYGTRGAPRHF